The 28 T cell receptor beta chains given below trace back to one sample, sequenced in a study of blood T cells in healthy people across ages. A second PCR, run for about 7 to 11 cycles, used a sample-barcoded 5' primer plus a J-beta primer mix. TCRdb analysed the 5' RACE reads with MiXCR anew, one entry per CDR3 protein. Found here are over a million distinct CDR3 sequences, around 43% of them singletons; the top ten hold around 18%. The source material was blood. These receptors all stem from a woman between 55 and 75 years old in good health.

This clonotype showed up many times. The chain combines TRBV7-9 with TRBJ2-3; the D call may be TRBD1 or TRBD2 (6 bases each). CDR1 is SEHNR and CDR2 is FQNEAQ in the germline V gene (reference sequence). With 5 bases removed from V and 14 bases from J, the gap between germline ends came to 17 bases. This CDR3 spans 12 amino acids. CDR3 nucleotide sequence: TGTGCCAGCAGCGAAGGAGGGGGAGGCATGTATTTT. This codes for CASSEGGGGMYF.

The chain recombines TRBV29-1 with TRBJ1-4, with D perhaps TRBD1 (5 bases). The CDR3 is made up of 13 amino acids. Germline lookup yields CDR1 SQVTM and CDR2 ANQGSEA. CDR3 sequence (DNA): TGCAGTGTAGAGACAGTTACTAATGAAAAACTGTTTTTT. This encodes CSVETVTNEKLFF.

CDR3 DNA sequence: TGTGCCAGCAGCCAATGGACAGGGGGAGTAATCAATGAGCAGTTCTTC. It translates to CASSQWTGGVINEQFF. The chain combines TRBV7-2 with TRBJ2-1; 10 bases align to TRBD1. V trimming: 5 bases; J trimming: 6 bases; junction bases outside the gene matches: 10. Germline V gives CDR1 SGHTA, CDR2 FQGNSA. The CDR3 has 16 residues.

J is TRBJ2-7 and V is TRBV12-3 or TRBV12-4; no firm D call. The CDR3 has 14 amino acids. V was shortened by 3 bases and J by 5 bases, with 14 bases between the two germline ends. CDR3 region: CASSLTVNRNEQYF. The CDR3 DNA follows: TGTGCCAGCAGTTTGACTGTGAACCGAAACGAGCAGTACTTC.

As for this clonotype: A far larger clone differs by one base, so this is likely a read error. The chain has TRBV11-2 and TRBJ2-3; D not resolved. This CDR3 is 11 amino acids long. Germline CDR1 and CDR2: SGHAT and FQNNGV. CDR3 coding DNA: TGTGCCAGCAGTAACACAGATGCGCAGTATTTT. Amino acids: CASSNTDAQYF.

This clonotype appeared a few times. V usage is TRBV11-2 and J usage is TRBJ2-4; 9 bases match TRBD2. There are 17 residues in the CDR3. Germline-derived CDR1 and CDR2 are SGHAT and FQNNGV. The V segment lost 1 base and the J segment 8 bases; nucleotides outside the gene matches: 12. This chain's CDR3 is CASSLGVSGSPGDIQYF. The CDR3 bases are TGTGCCAGCAGCTTAGGAGTTAGCGGGAGCCCGGGAGACATTCAGTACTTC.

The chain employs TRBV4-2 and TRBJ2-5; D gene ambiguous. In germline, CDR1 is LGHNA, CDR2 YNFKEQ. The length of the CDR3 is 16 residues. The V gene lost 10 bases and the J gene lost 11 bases, with 32 bases spanning the gap. CDR3 coding DNA: TGTGCCACCATACAGACGATGGGTTTGGCCTTCTACGTGCAGTACTTC. Its protein is CATIQTMGLAFYVQYF.

The genes are TRBV7-8 and TRBJ2-1; D is ambiguous. The CDR3 is made up of 14 amino acids. V lost 2 bases and J 5 bases, leaving 10 bases between the germline ends. The germline V gene encodes CDR1 SGHVS and CDR2 FQNEAQ. In nucleotides, the CDR3 is TGTGCCAGCAGCTTACCGTTCTGGGACAATGAGCAGTTCTTC. It is translated as CASSLPFWDNEQFF.

This chain uses TRBV7-8 with TRBJ2-5, with 14 nucleotides matching TRBD2. This CDR3 is 15 amino acids long. Germline V gene lookup returns CDR1 SGHVS and CDR2 FQNEAQ. V lost 1 base to trimming and J lost 11 bases; unmatched junction nucleotides: 6. In DNA, the CDR3 is TGTGCCAGCAGCTTAGGGGGACTAGCGGGAGACAAGCAGTACTTC. It yields the protein CASSLGGLAGDKQYF.

The chain carries TRBV5-1 and TRBJ2-1; 9 positions match TRBD2. The CDR3 spans 16 residues. V shed 0 bases and J 4 bases; nucleotides not matched to a gene: 5. CDR1 and CDR2 from the germline V gene are SGHRS and YFSETQ. CDR3 DNA: TGCGCCAGCAGCTTGGATCTAGCGGGGATGTACAATGAGCAGTTCTTC. Its translation: CASSLDLAGMYNEQFF.

J is TRBJ1-3 and V is TRBV21-1; the table's D call of TRBD1 was not tested on the DNA. TRBV21-1 is shown as a pseudogene. The CDR3 has 20 amino acids. For the CDR3, the DNA is TGTGCCAGCAGCAAAGCGCAACAGGGGCCGATGGTGGAATTAAGAAACACCATATATTTT. Translated: CASSKAQQGPMVELRNTIYF.

This clonotype was seen a few times. The chain couples TRBV11-2 to TRBJ2-3; possibly TRBD1 for D (5 bases). Germline assignment: CDR1 SGHAT and CDR2 FQNNGV. CDR3 length: 13 amino acids. V was cut by 5 bases and J by 3 bases, with 9 bases left in between. In DNA, the CDR3 is TGTGCCAGCAGCCCAGGGTTGACAGATACGCAGTATTTT. Amino acids: CASSPGLTDTQYF. Full variable domain (outside the CDR3, taken from reference TRBV11-2 and TRBJ2-3): EAGVAQSPRYKIIEKRQSVAFWCNPISGHATLYWYQQILGQGPKLLIQFQNNGVVDDSQLPKDRFSAERLKGVDSTLKIQPAKLEDSAVYLCASSPGLTDTQYFGPGTRLTVL.

On this clonotype: The CDR3 does not end in the conserved phenylalanine or tryptophan, so this is likely a read error. The chain links TRBV29-1 to TRBJ1-2; 10 nucleotides match TRBD1. The CDR3 spans 13 residues. The germline V gene has CDR1 SQVTM and CDR2 ANQGSEA. V lost 2 bases and J lost 10; bases outside the gene matches: 7. CDR3 nucleotide sequence: TGCAGCGTTGAAACCGGGACAGGGGAAACCTACACCGTC. It specifies CSVETGTGETYTV.

The CDR3 sequence: CSVDLRGLGNEQFF. CDR3 in DNA: TGCAGCGTTGACCTCAGGGGGCTTGGAAATGAGCAGTTCTTC. This rearrangement joins TRBV29-1 to TRBJ2-1, with 8 bases that match TRBD1. Losses at the gene ends were 3 bases for V and 7 bases for J; bases not matched to a gene: 8. Germline CDR1 is SQVTM and CDR2 is ANQGSEA. The CDR3 covers 14 residues.

The table lists this clonotype with a few counts. This chain links TRBV20-1 with TRBJ1-5, with D possibly being TRBD1 (6 bases). Trimming took 0 bases from V and 1 from J, leaving 22 bases between them. Germline values: CDR1 DFQATT, CDR2 SNEGSKA (reference sequence). This CDR3 contains 19 residues. CDR3 in DNA: TGCAGTGCTAGAGATCCGGACAGCCAAGGGCCGGGGAGCAATCAGCCCCAGCATTTT. Protein: CSARDPDSQGPGSNQPQHF.

The gene calls are TRBV27 and TRBJ2-7; D is perhaps TRBD2 (5 bases). The end of the DNA is better explained by TRBJ2-5, so the J call may be wrong. Germline values: CDR1 MNHEY, CDR2 SMNVEV (reference sequence). CDR3 length equals 14 residues. The CDR3 sequence: CASRGAREVKTQYF. CDR3 DNA sequence: TGTGCCAGCAGGGGAGCGAGAGAAGTTAAGACCCAGTACTTC.

This clonotype appeared a few times. The gene calls are TRBV5-1 and TRBJ2-5; 7 bases are a match to TRBD2. The CDR3 has 14 residues. Trimming removed 4 bases from V and 1 base from J; junction bases left unmatched: 4. CDR1 and CDR2 (germline): SGHRS, YFSETQ. This CDR3 is CASSTTSSQETQYF. The CDR3 nucleotides read TGCGCCAGCAGCACGACTAGCAGCCAAGAGACCCAGTACTTC.

This clonotype has ten or more counts. The chain is built from TRBV20-1 and TRBJ2-6, with 8 bases matching TRBD1. The CDR3 runs 18 residues. Germline values: CDR1 DFQATT, CDR2 SNEGSKA (reference sequence). Germline trimming cut 3 bases from V and 5 bases from J; bases unmatched to any gene: 15. The CDR3 DNA is TGCAGTGCTAGCGGGACAGGCAAACGAGGCAGCTGGGCCAACGTCCTGACTTTC. Its protein is CSASGTGKRGSWANVLTF.

The rearrangement uses TRBV5-1 and TRBJ2-3; D not certain. V was clipped by 6 bases and J by 8 bases, with 7 bases between them. The CDR3 runs 10 residues. The germline V gene has CDR1 SGHRS and CDR2 YFSETQ. Here the CDR3 DNA reads TGCGCCAGCAAAAACAGTACGCAGTATTTT. Protein: CASKNSTQYF.

This clonotype has only a few counts. The gene calls are TRBV20-1 and TRBJ2-7, with 8 nucleotides matching TRBD2. The J segment lost 2 bases and the V segment lost 6 bases, leaving 3 bases of the junction unmatched. This CDR3 spans 12 amino acids. The V gene's germline CDR1 is DFQATT and CDR2 SNEGSKA (reference sequence). The CDR3 coding sequence is TGCAGTGCCGGGAGGGCCCCCTACGAGCAGTACTTC. It specifies CSAGRAPYEQYF.

The V call is TRBV2, the J call TRBJ2-7, with D perhaps TRBD1 (5 bases). CDR1 is SNHLY and CDR2 is FYNNEI in the germline V gene. The V gene lost 4 bases and the J gene lost 1 base, with 23 bases spanning the gap. CDR3 length: 18 residues. The CDR3 DNA reads as TGTGCCAGCAGTGGGGGCTGGGGTGGCGAGAGAGAATCCTACGAGCAGTACTTC. Encoded protein: CASSGGWGGERESYEQYF.

This clonotype was seen more than once but under ten times. The chain joins TRBV7-9 to TRBJ2-3, with unresolved D. V was pared by 5 bases and J by 3 bases, with 15 bases between. Germline CDR1 reads SEHNR; CDR2 reads FQNEAQ (reference sequence). CDR3 length: 15 amino acids. CDR3 region: CASSPRHPGTDTQYF. Here the CDR3 DNA reads TGTGCCAGCAGCCCCAGACATCCTGGTACAGATACGCAGTATTTT.

The chain combines TRBV11-2 with TRBJ2-4, with 9 bases that match TRBD1. With the DNA end fitting TRBJ2-7 better, the J assignment may be wrong. CDR1 is SGHAT, CDR2 FQNNGV, per germline. This CDR3 region has 15 residues. CDR3 region: CASSLVQGASYEQYF. The CDR3 DNA is TGTGCCAGCAGCTTAGTACAGGGGGCCTCCTACGAGCAGTACTTC.

This chain connects TRBV4-2 to TRBJ2-4; unclear D gene. The end of the DNA fits TRBJ2-7 better, so the J call may be wrong. Per the germline V gene, CDR1 is LGHNA and CDR2 is YNFKEQ. The CDR3 runs to 15 residues. For the CDR3, the DNA is TGTGCCAGCAGCCAAGAGCCTTCCCTGGCGGTCGAGCAGTACTTC. Translation gives CASSQEPSLAVEQYF.

The genes are TRBV2 and TRBJ1-2; 7 nucleotides align to TRBD1. The CDR3 sequence is 14 residues long. Losses at the gene ends were 3 bases for V and 5 bases for J; bases not matched to a gene: 6. Looked up from germline, CDR1 is SNHLY and CDR2 is FYNNEI. CDR3 protein: CASSEGNRGYGYTF. The CDR3 DNA reads as TGTGCCAGCAGTGAGGGCAACAGGGGTTATGGCTACACCTTC.

This clonotype has more than one count but fewer than ten. V gene TRBV10-3 combines with J gene TRBJ1-2; D is unclear. This CDR3 comprises 12 residues. V was cut by 3 bases and J by 8 bases, with 10 bases left in between. The germline gives CDR1 ENHRY, CDR2 SYGVKD. The CDR3 spells CAISDNSSGYTF. The CDR3 DNA sequence: TGTGCCATCAGTGACAATTCGTCCGGCTACACCTTC.

The chain recombines TRBV29-1 with TRBJ2-7; no firm D call. The CDR3 has 12 residues. Trimming shortened V by 6 bases and J by 2 bases, and 11 bases separated the two germline ends. Germline CDR1 is SQVTM and CDR2 is ANQGSEA. The CDR3 region is CSVETATYEQYF. In nucleotides, the CDR3 is TGCAGCGTAGAGACGGCAACCTACGAGCAGTACTTC.

This sequence joins TRBV20-1 and TRBJ2-1; unclear D gene. Germline V gene lookup returns CDR1 DFQATT and CDR2 SNEGSKA (reference sequence). The CDR3 loop spans 14 amino acids. With 1 base removed from V and 5 bases from J, the gap between germline ends came to 12 bases. The CDR3 here is CSARGGNFDNEQFF. The DNA of the CDR3 is TGCAGTGCTAGAGGTGGGAATTTCGACAATGAGCAGTTCTTC.